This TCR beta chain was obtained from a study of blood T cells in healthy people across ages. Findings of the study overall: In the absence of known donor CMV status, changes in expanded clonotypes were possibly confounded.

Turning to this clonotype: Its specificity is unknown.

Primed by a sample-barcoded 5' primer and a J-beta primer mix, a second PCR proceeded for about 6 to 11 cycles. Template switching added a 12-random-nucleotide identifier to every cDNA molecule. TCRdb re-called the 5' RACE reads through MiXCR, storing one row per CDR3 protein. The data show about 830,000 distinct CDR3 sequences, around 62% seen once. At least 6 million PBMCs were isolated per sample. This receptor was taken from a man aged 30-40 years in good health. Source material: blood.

The CDR3 coding sequence is TGTGCCAGCAGCTTAAACCTCGGGGGTTCGAGCTACGAGCAGTACTTC. This sequence encodes CASSLNLGGSSYEQYF. This chain connects TRBV11-2 to TRBJ2-7; tentative D call: TRBD2 (6 bases). Germline values: CDR1 SGHAT, CDR2 FQNNGV. Trimming shortened V by 2 bases and J by 3 bases, and 17 bases separated the two germline ends. The CDR3 is 16 amino acids.